This entry concerns a single T cell receptor (beta chain). What it binds is unknown. These data originate in a study of cytomegalovirus exposure and HLA in healthy donors. Regarding the study as a whole: The classifier reportedly diagnosed cytomegalovirus status with high specificity and sensitivity. Trimming of TCR beta V- and J-genes showed a link, identified in a later analysis, to a missense DCLRE1C variant. After further analysis at a later stage, some 15,000 TCR beta sequences were associated with HLA alleles at 0.05 false discovery rate.

Germline CDR1 is SGHRS and CDR2 is YFSETQ. With V trimmed by 4 bases and J by 2 bases, 12 bases remained unmatched. CDR3 length equals 16 residues. Researchers ran the PCR with 60 Vbeta and 13 Jbeta primers. Per the authors' pipeline: Roughly 83 million unique TCR beta chains, around 11 million of them shared, were counted by a later analysis. The data were produced by immunoSEQ multiplex PCR, yet TCRdb's version contains in-frame clones alone and is incomplete. Clone size and the V and J calls come from that table; the DNA yielded D and trimming. The table has roughly 150,000 clones, approximately 79% seen once; the top ten hold around 6.6%.

The chain is built from TRBV5-1 and TRBJ2-7; 7 bases line up with TRBD1. Sequenced input: PBMCs. This TCR derives from a woman aged 50 to 60 in good health and CMV-seropositive. This CDR3 is CASSQRAGTAPYEQYF. CDR3 nucleotides: TGCGCCAGCAGCCAACGAGCCGGGACAGCCCCCTACGAGCAGTACTTC. The full variable domain, rest sourced from reference TRBV5-1 and TRBJ2-7, is KAGVTQTPRYLIKTRGQQVTLSCSPISGHRSVSWYQQTPGQGLQFLFEYFSETQRNKGNFPGRFSGRQFSNSRSEMNVSTLELGDSALYLCASSQRAGTAPYEQYFGPGTRLTVT.